This paragraph reports one T cell receptor (beta chain). As yet, its antigen is unknown. This sample was taken from a study of T cells in localized non-small cell lung cancer. Per germline, CDR1 SEHNR and CDR2 FQNEAQ (reference sequence). Trimming stripped 2 bases from V and 0 bases from J, with 10 bases between. There are 16 residues in the CDR3. Produced via immunoSEQ multiplex PCR; TCRdb's table is partial and in-frame only. The table records about 30,000 clones, roughly nine tenths of them present only once. Study findings and constraints: A median of about 50 clones ranked among the top 100 in tumor appeared in adjacent lung. Uninvolved neighboring lung showed the greatest T cell clonality, exceeding tumor.

The chain recombines TRBV7-9 with TRBJ2-2, with D unclear. Source: peripheral blood, taken before any cancer treatment. This sequence originates from an older female donor with stage I lung adenocarcinoma. CDR3 nucleotide sequence: TGTGCCAGCAGCTTATGGCCCAGGTCGAACACCGGGGAGCTGTTTTTT. Translated: CASSLWPRSNTGELFF.